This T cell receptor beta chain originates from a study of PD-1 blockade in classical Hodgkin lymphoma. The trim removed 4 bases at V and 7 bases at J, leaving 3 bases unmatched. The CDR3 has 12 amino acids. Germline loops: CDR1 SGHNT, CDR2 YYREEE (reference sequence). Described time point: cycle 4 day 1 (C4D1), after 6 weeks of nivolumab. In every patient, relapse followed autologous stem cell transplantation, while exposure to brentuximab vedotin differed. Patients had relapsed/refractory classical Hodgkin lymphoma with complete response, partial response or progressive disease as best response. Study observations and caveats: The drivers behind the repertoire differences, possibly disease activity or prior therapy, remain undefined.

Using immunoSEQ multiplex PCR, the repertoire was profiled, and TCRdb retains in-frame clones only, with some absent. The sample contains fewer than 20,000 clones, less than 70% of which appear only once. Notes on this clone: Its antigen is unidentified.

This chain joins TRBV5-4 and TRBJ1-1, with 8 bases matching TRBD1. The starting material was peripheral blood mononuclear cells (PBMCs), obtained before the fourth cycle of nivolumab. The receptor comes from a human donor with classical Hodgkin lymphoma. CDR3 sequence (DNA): TGTGCCAGCAGCCCCGGGACAGGTGAAGCTTTCTTT. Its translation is CASSPGTGEAFF.